This T cell receptor (beta chain) comes out of a study of cytomegalovirus exposure and HLA in healthy donors. Turning to the study itself: An analysis done earlier identified 90 million to 120 million unique TCR beta sequences from about 179 million T cells.

Healthy bone marrow donors supplied every sample. For this clone: Its antigen is unidentified.

Trimming shortened V by 5 bases and J by 6 bases, and 19 bases separated the two germline ends. Germline V lookup: CDR1 SGHTA, CDR2 FQGNSA. CDR3 length: 15 residues. Study outcomes and limitations: Roughly even sequencing depth across donors was the assumption behind the presence/absence analyses. What a later analysis showed was that several of the most significant clusters appeared linked to common viral pathogens.

The PCR used 60 Vbeta and 13 Jbeta primers. Repertoires were generated with immunoSEQ multiplex PCR, while TCRdb's copy carries only in-frame clones and drops some. The sample lists 200,000 to 300,000 clones; 70% to 90% were seen once. The V gene is TRBV7-2, the J gene TRBJ1-1; TRBD1 is a possible D gene (6 bases). The source of this sequence is a woman in her thirties or forties in good health and CMV-seropositive. Sequenced sample: PBMCs. The CDR3 sequence: CASSLSGQSLSEAFF. For the CDR3, the DNA is TGTGCCAGCAGCCTATCCGGACAGTCTCTATCTGAAGCTTTCTTT.